One and the same sample provided the 5 T cell receptor beta chains below, sequenced in a study of shared clonotypes between healthy human individuals. This table comes from immunoSEQ multiplex PCR, and its TCRdb copy is limited to in-frame clones, with some not included. This table holds approximately 2.5 million clones, approximately 93% found once. What was sequenced was naive CD4+ T cells from PBMCs. The subset is: CD45RA+ positively selected. The origin of the receptors is a young man in good health. Some clones in this sample may be carry-over from other donors' samples.

A word on this clone: Within the sample, other DNA sequences also encode this same CDR3. The J gene is TRBJ2-3, the V gene TRBV5-1; TRBD2 matches at 7 bases. CDR1 SGHRS and CDR2 YFSETQ come from the germline V gene. Trimming removed 0 bases from V and 0 bases from J; junction bases left unmatched: 4. This CDR3 is built from 16 residues. The CDR3 here is CASSLGLAASTDTQYF. CDR3 nucleotides: TGCGCCAGCAGCTTGGGTCTAGCGGCCAGCACAGATACGCAGTATTTT.

The chain uses TRBV29-1 and TRBJ2-7, with D possibly being TRBD2 (6 bases). V was shortened by 6 bases and J by 4 bases, with 25 bases between the two germline ends. Germline V gives CDR1 SQVTM, CDR2 ANQGSEA. The CDR3 spans 16 residues. The CDR3 DNA follows: TGCAGCGTGGCGGAGGGTATTACACGATCGTTTTACGAGCAGTACTTC. Protein: CSVAEGITRSFYEQYF.

This chain links TRBV28 with TRBJ2-5; D remains unclear. The CDR3 runs 13 residues. The V and J ends lost 5 bases and 1 base respectively, with 8 bases between them. Per the germline V gene, CDR1 is MDHEN and CDR2 is SYDVKM. The CDR3 DNA is TGTGCCAGCAGTCCCGGCTCCCAAGAGACCCAGTACTTC. Translation gives CASSPGSQETQYF.

The rearrangement links TRBV7-3 to TRBJ2-1, with 9 nucleotides matching TRBD2. Germline trimming cut 0 bases from V and 6 bases from J; bases unmatched to any gene: 0. Germline-derived CDR1 and CDR2 are SGHTA and FQGTGA. The CDR3 length is 14 residues. The CDR3 is CASSLTSGGNEQFF. CDR3 DNA sequence: TGTGCCAGCAGCTTAACTAGCGGGGGCAATGAGCAGTTCTTC. Together with reference TRBV7-3 and TRBJ2-1, the CDR3 gives the full variable domain: GAGVSQTPSNKVTEKGKYVELRCDPISGHTALYWYRQSLGQGPEFLIYFQGTGAADDSGLPNDRFFAVRPEGSVSTLKIQRTERGDSAVYLCASSLTSGGNEQFFGPGTRLTVL.

The chain has TRBV5-1 and TRBJ1-4; possibly TRBD1 for D (5 bases). Germline V gene lookup returns CDR1 SGHRS and CDR2 YFSETQ. This CDR3 spans 13 amino acids. Trimming took 3 bases from V and 8 from J, leaving 11 bases between them. The CDR3 sequence: CASSSQGYEKLFF. CDR3 sequence (DNA): TGCGCCAGCAGCTCCCAGGGATACGAAAAACTGTTTTTT.